The clone carrying this T cell receptor beta chain was counted only a few times. No antigen is known for it. With V trimmed by 2 bases and J by 9 bases, 1 base remained unmatched. CDR3 length: 12 amino acids. The V gene's germline CDR1 is WNHNN and CDR2 SYGVQD (reference sequence). Tregs were sorted as CD4+CD25+CD127-/low cells. Full-length variable regions came from constant-region reverse primers plus semi-nested Nested Universal Primer A PCR. TCRdb re-analysed the 5' RACE reads in MiXCR, keeping a single row per CDR3 protein. Of roughly 58,000 distinct CDR3 sequences listed, roughly 20% are singletons. Study-level points and caveats: In terms of TCR gene usage, tumor memory CD4+ T cells clustered together with blood and lymph node memory CD4+ cells, as well as with lymph node naive CD4+ cells. Tumor Treg TCRs overlapped most with tumor naive CD4+ cells.

This clonotype originated in a female donor with breast cancer. The V call is TRBV10-1, the J call TRBJ1-1; 9 bases are shared with TRBD1. Sample: tumor-infiltrating Tregs sorted from the breast tumor. CDR3 sequence: CASSEGTGKAFF. The CDR3 DNA reads as TGCGCCAGCAGTGAGGGGACAGGGAAAGCTTTCTTT.